This T cell receptor (beta chain) stems from a study of blood T cell repertoires in COVID-19. Study-wide background: T cells, B-cell-depleted T cells, or PBMCs provided the cDNA or gDNA that served as material.

Looked up from germline, CDR1 is MGHRA and CDR2 is YSYEKL. This CDR3 contains 16 residues. V was pared by 1 base and J by 7 bases, with 9 bases of the junction left unmatched. Source study methods: Amplification with reference gene primers provided the estimates of nucleated cell counts. Sequenced by immunoSEQ multiplex PCR; TCRdb stores in-frame clones only, minus some. V, J and clone size are those of that table, while D and trimming were read from the DNA. The sample holds over 200,000 clones, approximately 90% seen once. The V gene is TRBV4-1, the J gene TRBJ1-5; TRBD1 aligns across 8 bases. This TCR was sampled from a young man with COVID-19, enrolled during active disease. Sequencing was done on a sample of peripheral blood. The CDR3 DNA sequence: TGCGCCAGCAGCCAAGGGAGAGGACAGGGTTGGCAGCCCCAGCATTTT. It codes for CASSQGRGQGWQPQHF.